The sequence of this TCR beta chain was determined in a study of cytomegalovirus exposure and HLA in healthy donors. With respect to this clone: Its antigen is unknown.

Primers for the PCR totalled 60 Vbeta and 13 Jbeta. Only in-frame clones appear in the TCRdb table, and some are missing; sequencing was by immunoSEQ multiplex PCR. The sample lists under 150,000 clones, around 78% seen once, with about 2.9% in the top ten. This CDR3 spans 14 amino acids. The V gene's germline CDR1 is MDHEN and CDR2 SYDVKM. The ends were cut back, 1 base at V and 6 bases at J, with 13 bases in the middle. Study findings and constraints: What TCR beta sequences reportedly achieved was accurate prediction of HLA-A and HLA-B alleles in most subjects.

This clonotype was obtained from a middle-aged man in good health and CMV-seropositive. This sequence joins TRBV28 and TRBJ2-7, with D tentatively TRBD1 (6 bases). Specimen: PBMCs. CDR3 DNA sequence: TGTGCCAGCAGTTTATACAGGGAAGGGAGCGAGCAGTACTTC. This codes for CASSLYREGSEQYF.